This T cell receptor (beta chain) was sequenced in a study of blood T cell repertoires in COVID-19. Study details: PBMCs, B-cell-depleted T cells, or T cells provided the cDNA or gDNA that made up the material.

Sequenced by immunoSEQ multiplex PCR; TCRdb stores in-frame clones only, minus some. This table has fewer than 120,000 clones, 65% to 80% appearing once. The CDR3 is made up of 15 amino acids. Looked up from germline, CDR1 is SGDLS and CDR2 is YYNGEE. V shed 0 bases and J shed 4 bases, with 10 bases lying between them. There are a few counts of this clone. The clonotype comes from a woman aged 55-70 years with acute or convalescent COVID-19. The chain combines TRBV9 with TRBJ2-2, with D possibly matching TRBD2 (5 bases). Sequencing used peripheral blood. CDR3 residues: CASSVASSITGELFF. CDR3 DNA: TGTGCCAGCAGCGTAGCTAGCTCAATCACCGGGGAGCTGTTTTTT.